The 31 T cell receptor beta chains listed next were all sequenced from one sample in a study of Graves' ophthalmopathy and Graves' hyperthyroidism (dated by TCRdb to between 2018 and 2020). TCRdb names Illumina HiSeq 2000 as the instrument used. For repertoire sequencing, the TCR beta CDR3 regions were amplified from RNA transcripts. The first round of RT-PCR was done with HTBI primers and the Qiagen OneStep RT-PCR kit, and was followed by a second round of multiplex PCR, then size selection and purification. TCRdb trimmed public reads at Q25 via fastp, called clones via MiXCR and kept in-frame beta chains. Every distinct CDR3 protein forms one entry, paired with its most common genes and DNA. Recorded for this sample are 500,000 to 800,000 distinct CDR3 sequences; more than 40% of them occurred a single time. The ten most abundant clones make up about 3.3% of the sample. Sequencing input: peripheral blood. Source of these receptors: an adult man with Graves' ophthalmopathy.

This clonotype was counted only a few times. This chain connects TRBV3-1 to TRBJ2-5; D gene unclear. This CDR3 spans 12 amino acids. Looked up from germline, CDR1 is LGHDT and CDR2 is YNNKEL (reference sequence). V was clipped by 4 bases and J by 2 bases, with 5 bases between them. The CDR3: CASSRMQETQYF. The CDR3 nucleotides read TGTGCCAGCAGCCGGATGCAAGAGACCCAGTACTTC.

The sample holds a few counts of this clonotype. V usage is TRBV19 and J usage is TRBJ1-6; 8 nucleotides match TRBD1. This CDR3 has 15 residues. Losses at the gene ends were 11 bases for V and 7 bases for J; bases not matched to a gene: 13. Germline V gene lookup returns CDR1 LNHDA and CDR2 SQIVND (reference sequence). In DNA, the CDR3 is TGTGCCTGGAGTAGGCGGGGACAGGAGAATTCACCCCTCCACTTT. Translated: CAWSRRGQENSPLHF.

Many counts were recorded for this clonotype. This chain joins TRBV29-1 and TRBJ2-7; 10 bases are a match to TRBD1. The V and J ends lost 2 bases and 7 bases, in that order; junction bases with no gene match: 8. The CDR3 is made up of 14 amino acids. Germline V gene sequence: CDR1 SQVTM, CDR2 ANQGSEA. CDR3 coding DNA: TGCAGCGTTGAAATCCGGGACAGGGGTGAAGAGCAGTACTTC. Translated: CSVEIRDRGEEQYF.

Ten or more counts support this clonotype. CDR3 coding DNA: TGTGCCAGCAGCTTATCATGGACCCCAATGAACACTGAAGCTTTCTTT. It is translated as CASSLSWTPMNTEAFF. The V call is TRBV7-2, the J call TRBJ1-1; D uncertain. V lost 2 bases and J 0 bases, leaving 13 bases between the germline ends. The CDR3 covers 16 residues. Germline V gives CDR1 SGHTA, CDR2 FQGNSA.

This clonotype showed up many times. The rearrangement links TRBV5-8 to TRBJ1-5; possibly TRBD1 for D (5 bases). Germline CDR1 is SGHTS and CDR2 is YDEGEE. V dropped 2 bases and J dropped 9 bases, with 9 bases sitting between them. The CDR3 has 12 amino acids. As DNA, the CDR3 is TGTGCCAGCAGCTTCTCGGGGGTGCCCCAGCATTTT. Protein product: CASSFSGVPQHF. The full variable domain, completed using reference TRBV5-8 and TRBJ1-5, is EAGVTQSPTHLIKTRGQQATLRCSPISGHTSVYWYQQALGLGLQFLLWYDEGEERNRGNFPPRFSGRQFPNYSSELNVNALELEDSALYLCASSFSGVPQHFGDGTRLSIL.

This clonotype was counted at least ten times. The chain is built from TRBV7-2 and TRBJ1-3; unclear D gene. V lost 3 bases to trimming and J lost 2 bases, with 8 bases between them. CDR3 length: 14 amino acids. Germline-derived CDR1 and CDR2 are SGHTA and FQGNSA. Here the CDR3 reads CASSFGITGNTIYF. The CDR3 region has the DNA TGTGCCAGCAGCTTCGGCATAACTGGAAACACCATATATTTT. Variable domain in full (rest from reference TRBV7-2 and TRBJ1-3): GAGVSQSPSNKVTEKGKDVELRCDPISGHTALYWYRQSLGQGLEFLIYFQGNSAPDKSGLPSDRFSAERTGGSVSTLTIQRTQQEDSAVYLCASSFGITGNTIYFGEGSWLTVV.

This clonotype occurred once. The chain employs TRBV10-3 and TRBJ2-6; the D gene could be TRBD1 or TRBD2 (5 bases each). The CDR3 has 16 amino acids. CDR1 is ENHRY and CDR2 is SYGVKD in the germline V gene. V was clipped by 4 bases and J by 2 bases, with 12 bases between them. The CDR3 here is CAISGDRLPGANVLTF. The CDR3 nucleotides read TGTGCCATCAGTGGGGACCGCCTTCCTGGGGCCAACGTCCTGACTTTC.

This clonotype was counted only a few times. The V and J genes are TRBV20-1 and TRBJ2-5; 7 bases line up with TRBD1. Losses at the gene ends were 4 bases for V and 1 base for J; bases not matched to a gene: 6. This CDR3 is built from 14 residues. Germline V gene sequence: CDR1 DFQATT, CDR2 SNEGSKA (reference sequence). The CDR3 here is CSANKNRGQETQYF. DNA for the CDR3: TGCAGTGCTAATAAGAACAGGGGCCAAGAGACCCAGTACTTC.

Comments on this clonotype: This could be a read error, since a much larger clone is one nucleotide away. Since the CDR3 does not end with the conserved phenylalanine or tryptophan, this likely comes from a read error. This rearrangement joins TRBV7-2 to TRBJ2-4, with a weak D call TRBD1 (6 bases). The CDR3 has 13 amino acids. Germline CDR1 reads SGHTA; CDR2 reads FQGNSA. V gave up 5 bases and J gave up 7 bases, with 12 bases separating them. The CDR3 DNA follows: TGTGCCAGCAGCCCAACAGGGTTGAACATTCAGTACCTC. Its translation: CASSPTGLNIQYL.

This clonotype was detected only a few times. One end of the junction does not line up with germline, which may come from a read error. This rearrangement joins TRBV5-1 to TRBJ2-5; 12 nucleotides match TRBD1. This CDR3 has 17 residues. Germline loops: CDR1 SGHRS, CDR2 YFSETQ. The DNA of the CDR3 is TGCGCCAGCAGCTTCCTAGACCGGGACAGGGGGCAAGAGGCCCAGTACTTC. Translation gives CASSFLDRDRGQEAQYF. Looking up the rest from reference TRBV5-1 and TRBJ2-5 gives the full variable domain: KAGVTQTPRYLIKTRGQQVTLSCSPISGHRSVSWYQQTPGQGLQFLFEYFSETQRNKGNFPGRFSGRQFSNSRSEMNVSTLELGDSALYLCASSFLDRDRGQEAQYFGPGTRLLVL.

The chain combines TRBV15 with TRBJ1-2, with D maybe TRBD1 (6 bases). This CDR3 has 15 residues. Per the germline V gene, CDR1 is LNHNV and CDR2 is YYDKDF (reference sequence). Trimming left V 5 bases short and J 7 bases short, with 20 bases between. This CDR3 reads CATSRLTGFFSGYTF. The CDR3 coding sequence is TGTGCCACCAGCCGACTAACAGGGTTTTTCTCTGGCTACACCTTC.

This clonotype was picked up many times. V usage is TRBV14 and J usage is TRBJ2-7, with TRBD2 matching 13 bases. This CDR3 is built from 17 residues. J was trimmed by 6 bases and V by 1 base; bases with no gene match: 9. CDR1 and CDR2 from the germline V gene are SGHDN and FVKESK. The CDR3 sequence: CASSQVWTSGRMGEQYF. CDR3 sequence (DNA): TGTGCCAGCAGCCAAGTCTGGACTAGCGGGAGAATGGGCGAGCAGTACTTC.

This clonotype was detected only a few times. The CDR3 loop reads CASSLDWTVFYGYTF. The CDR3 DNA is TGCGCCAGCAGCTTGGATTGGACAGTGTTCTATGGCTACACCTTC. The V and J genes are TRBV5-1 and TRBJ1-2; possible D gene TRBD1, 6 bases. The V end was cut by 0 bases, the J end by 4 bases, with 13 bases between. The CDR3 is made up of 15 amino acids. Germline V CDR1 and CDR2: SGHRS, YFSETQ.

Many counts were recorded for this clonotype. The chain joins TRBV11-2 to TRBJ2-7; D may correspond to TRBD1 or TRBD2 (5 bases each). CDR1 and CDR2 (germline): SGHAT, FQNNGV. This CDR3 comprises 14 residues. V lost 5 bases, J lost 3 bases, and 14 bases lay in between. The CDR3 bases are TGTGCCAGCAGCAGACTGGGACCGGGCTACGAGCAGTACTTC. It yields the protein CASSRLGPGYEQYF.

J is TRBJ2-7 and V is TRBV3-1; D remains ambiguous. This CDR3 spans 20 amino acids. Trimming took off 3 bases at V and 0 bases at J, with 27 bases between the two ends. Germline V gene sequence: CDR1 LGHDT, CDR2 YNNKEL (reference sequence). Here the CDR3 reads CASSQPKSTDRSISSYEQYF. DNA for the CDR3: TGTGCCAGCAGCCAGCCAAAAAGTACAGACCGTTCAATTAGCTCCTACGAGCAGTACTTC.

This clonotype appeared many times. This sequence joins TRBV7-9 and TRBJ2-5; 7 positions match TRBD1. Germline V CDR1 and CDR2: SEHNR, FQNEAQ (reference sequence). Trimming removed 4 bases from V and 5 bases from J; junction bases left unmatched: 16. The CDR3 covers 17 residues. As DNA, the CDR3 is TGTGCCAGCAGCTCTAGGGAGCACAGGGGCGTCTTTGAGACCCAGTACTTC. Translating it yields CASSSREHRGVFETQYF.

This clonotype has just one count. The chain carries TRBV12-5 and TRBJ2-7, with D tentatively TRBD2 (6 bases). V was clipped by 7 bases and J by 5 bases, with 6 bases between them. The CDR3 loop spans 10 amino acids. CDR1 and CDR2 (germline): LGHNT, FRNRAP. For the CDR3, the DNA is TGTGCTAGTGCGGGAGACGAGCAGTACTTC. Amino acid sequence: CASAGDEQYF.

This clonotype has just one count. A clone one base away is much larger, so this may be a read error. CDR3 in DNA: TGTGCCGGCAGCCCGCAACTATCCTACGAGCAGTACTTC. Translation gives CAGSPQLSYEQYF. This rearrangement joins TRBV7-9 to TRBJ2-7; D gene uncertain. This CDR3 region has 13 residues. The germline CDR1 and CDR2 sequences are SEHNR and FQNEAQ (reference sequence).

The J gene is TRBJ1-3, the V gene TRBV6-5; no clear D. Trimming left V 6 bases short and J 1 base short, with 13 bases between. The CDR3 runs to 15 residues. From germline, CDR1 is MNHEY and CDR2 SVGAGI. The CDR3 DNA follows: TGTGCCAGCAGGGGCGAGACCTTATCTGGAAACACCATATATTTT. Its translation is CASRGETLSGNTIYF.

This clonotype was seen only a few times. A single base separates this from a much larger clone, so it may be a read error. V and J are TRBV10-3 and TRBJ1-1; D possibly corresponds to TRBD1 (5 bases). This CDR3 has 14 residues. Germline V gene lookup returns CDR1 ENHRY and CDR2 SYGVKD. Trimming removed 4 bases at V and 5 bases at J, with 14 bases between. The CDR3 reads CAISGAQGRTEAFF. CDR3 coding DNA: TGTGCCATCAGTGGGGCCCAGGGTAGGACTGAAGCTTTCTTT.

This clonotype has just a few counts. V and J are TRBV6-1 and TRBJ1-1, with TRBD1 matching 8 bases. Losses at the gene ends were 4 bases for V and 8 bases for J; bases not matched to a gene: 6. CDR1 is MNHNS and CDR2 is SASEGT in the germline V gene. This CDR3 is 13 amino acids long. The DNA of the CDR3 is TGTGCCAGCAGTGGGACTACAGGGGGGGAAGCTTTCTTT. Its protein product is CASSGTTGGEAFF.

Comments on this clonotype: One end of the junction varies from germline; a read error may be responsible. The chain couples TRBV10-3 to TRBJ1-2, with D possibly matching TRBD1 (6 bases). The CDR3 sequence is 17 residues long. Germline-derived CDR1 and CDR2 are ENHRY and SYGVKD. This CDR3 reads CASSSRPPGHLNYGYTF. CDR3 DNA: TGTGCCAGCAGTTCACGCCCTCCGGGACACCTTAACTATGGCTACACCTTC.

The chain uses TRBV20-1 and TRBJ1-2, with 7 bases matching TRBD1. Germline V gene lookup returns CDR1 DFQATT and CDR2 SNEGSKA (reference sequence). V gave up 0 bases and J gave up 4 bases; unmatched junction bases: 2. The CDR3 length is 13 residues. CDR3 in amino acids: CSARDRDSYGYTF. The DNA for the CDR3 is TGCAGTGCTAGAGATAGGGACAGCTATGGCTACACCTTC.

Many counts were recorded for this clonotype. J is TRBJ2-7 and V is TRBV20-1; D gene uncertain. Trimming left V 2 bases short and J 2 bases short, with 4 bases between. Per the germline V gene, CDR1 is DFQATT and CDR2 is SNEGSKA (reference sequence). The CDR3 contains 11 residues. The CDR3 loop reads CSARRAYEQYF. CDR3 coding DNA: TGCAGTGCTAGACGGGCCTACGAGCAGTACTTC.

This clonotype was observed a few times. This chain connects TRBV20-1 to TRBJ1-5, with TRBD1 matching over 10 bases. This CDR3 comprises 16 residues. Trimming took 5 bases from V and 0 from J; bases not matched to a gene: 7. In germline, CDR1 is DFQATT, CDR2 SNEGSKA (reference sequence). DNA of the CDR3: TGCAGTGCTTCCGGGACAGGGGCGACTAGCAATCAGCCCCAGCATTTT. It codes for CSASGTGATSNQPQHF.

The chain has TRBV2 and TRBJ1-1; D is perhaps TRBD1 (5 bases). CDR1 and CDR2 from the germline V gene are SNHLY and FYNNEI. The CDR3 is 12 residues long. V lost 9 bases and J lost 0, with 8 bases in between. The CDR3 reads CARGGVNTEAFF. Written as DNA, the CDR3 is TGTGCCAGGGGAGGGGTGAACACTGAAGCTTTCTTT.

The rearrangement links TRBV7-9 to TRBJ1-6, with TRBD1 as a possible D gene (6 bases). Germline assignment: CDR1 SEHNR and CDR2 FQNEAQ (reference sequence). CDR3 length equals 15 residues. Trimming took 3 bases from V and 6 from J, leaving 12 bases between them. The CDR3 DNA follows: TGTGCCAGCAGCTTTGGCGGGGGCGGTAATTCACCCCTCCACTTT. Translating it yields CASSFGGGGNSPLHF.

There are many counts of this clonotype. The V call is TRBV7-3, the J call TRBJ2-2; a weak D match, TRBD1 (6 bases). Germline V CDR1 and CDR2: SGHTA, FQGTGA. Between the trimmed V and J ends, which lost 11 bases and 0 bases, there was a span of 13 bases. This CDR3 has 14 residues. The CDR3 nucleotides read TGTGCCTGTAGACAGGCCCCGAACACCGGGGAGCTGTTTTTT. This sequence encodes CACRQAPNTGELFF.

Notes on this clonotype: The junction differs from germline at one of its ends, possibly a read error. The CDR3 spells CASSGSRPFNEKLSF. CDR3 bases: TGTGCCAGCAGTGGCTCCCGCCCGTTTAATGAAAAACTGTCTTTT. This chain uses TRBV6-5 with TRBJ1-4, with D unclear. Germline V lookup: CDR1 MNHEY, CDR2 SVGAGI. This CDR3 is built from 15 residues.

This clonotype showed up many times. This chain uses TRBV10-3 with TRBJ2-6; the D gene is possibly TRBD1 (5 bases). Between the trimmed V and J ends, which lost 10 bases and 1 base, there was a span of 20 bases. Germline lookup yields CDR1 ENHRY and CDR2 SYGVKD. The CDR3 runs to 17 residues. CDR3 nucleotide sequence: TGTGCCACCCGGGTCGAAGCAGGGATGTCTGGGGCCAACGTCCTGACTTTC. It encodes CATRVEAGMSGANVLTF.

In regard to this clonotype: This may be a read error: a much more frequent sequence differs by one nucleotide. This rearrangement joins TRBV10-3 to TRBJ1-2; D not certain. This CDR3 spans 13 amino acids. CDR1 ENHRY and CDR2 SYGVKD come from the germline V gene. This CDR3 reads CASSDPARNGYTF. For the CDR3, the DNA is TGTGCCAGCAGTGACCCCGCCAGGAACGGCTACACCTTC.